The T cell receptor beta chain described here comes from a study of T cells expressing NK-cell markers. Germline-derived CDR1 and CDR2 are DFQATT and SNEGSKA (reference sequence). The CDR3 is 13 residues long. Each CDR3 protein gets one entry in TCRdb, which reprocessed the 5' RACE reads and gives no DNA. The sample data list about 260,000 distinct CDR3 sequences. This clonotype originated in a man aged 18 to 29 in good health. The rearrangement links TRBV20-1 to TRBJ2-1; TCRdb picks TRBD1, but there is no DNA to check that call. The material sequenced was blood T cells: a sorted CD56 or NKG2C T cell subset, CD4+ or CD8+ T cells, or bulk PBMC T cells (not recorded which). CDR3: CSARDPPGGEQFF.